This record looks at one T cell receptor beta chain sequence and its context. This clone was counted a few times. The antigen this receptor binds is unknown. No base-level quality is on record; no much larger clone is a single base apart. This sample is part of a study of preoperative IRX-2 immunotherapy in early breast cancer (dated 2019 in TCRdb). Reading the label with the study, this specimen's treatment or condition is: preoperative locoregional IRX-2 cytokine immunotherapy. The samples were obtained from a phase Ib study that tested preoperative, locoregional IRX-2 cytokine immunotherapy designed to prime immune responses. Before surgery, IRX-2 was given to the donors, who were patients with early-stage breast cancer. The library was made by the immunoSEQ multiplex PCR assay. This is the immuneACCESS table as TCRdb keeps it, with only in-frame sequences that have V and J called. A part of the clones is gone; compared with another copy, unresolved V genes explain less than half, and the rest is unexplained. In all, the sample holds about 26,000 clones, and around 74% of those were seen once. The ten most abundant clones make up less than 8% of the sample.

Sequenced material: lymph node tissue, taken after IRX-2 immunotherapy. The source is a human donor with breast cancer.

CDR3 protein: CASSYGTTTRTGELFF. In nucleotides, the sequence is TGTGCCAGCAGTTACGGGACTACGACAAGGACCGGGGAGCTGTTTTTT. In this chain, TRBV6-8 is recombined with TRBJ2-2, and TRBD2 matches 7 of the central bases. The CDR3, cysteine through phenylalanine, is 16 amino acids long. Just the 48-base CDR3 DNA is kept, in frame starting at base 1. The germline V gene specifies MNHGY as CDR1 and SAAAGT as CDR2. V and J are trimmed by 2 bases and 5 bases, and the gene matches miss 8 bases of the junction.